The clone carrying this T cell receptor beta chain was detected a few times. This entry is derived from a study of blood T cells in healthy people across ages. The authors extracted at least 5 micrograms of total RNA per sample. Per germline, CDR1 MNHEY and CDR2 SVGAGI. There are 14 residues in the CDR3. Trimming removed 4 bases at V and 5 bases at J, with 14 bases between. Through a sample-barcoded 5' primer and a J-beta primer mix, a second PCR was run for roughly 6 to 12 cycles. Each of the cDNA molecules was tagged by a template-switch adaptor with 12 random nucleotides. TCRdb re-called the 5' RACE reads with MiXCR, one entry per CDR3 protein. The data contain about 720,000 distinct CDR3 sequences, approximately 21% of them singletons.

The sequence derives from a man aged 70-80 years in good health. The chain couples TRBV6-5 to TRBJ1-1; D is possibly TRBD1 (5 bases). Sequences were obtained from blood. CDR3 in DNA: TGTGCCAGCAGTTCTGGGACGGGGAGGACTGAAGCTTTCTTT. It translates to CASSSGTGRTEAFF.